The sequence of this T cell receptor beta chain was determined in a study of T cells in tuberculosis. V was trimmed by 3 bases and J by 1 base, leaving 9 bases between them. Germline V CDR1 and CDR2: SNHLY, FYNNEI. This CDR3 is built from 14 residues. Here immunoSEQ multiplex PCR was the method, and the copy in TCRdb shows in-frame clones only, minus some. The sample has about 38,000 clones, approximately 95% seen once; the top ten hold 3.5% to 5%. This sample's time point: new active TB diagnosis, blood taken before or within 7 days of starting treatment. Patients were newly diagnosed, HIV-seronegative, and aged 18 or older. Tuberculosis was confirmed by positive sputum smear and/or M. tuberculosis culture.

This TCR derives from an adult with tuberculosis. V usage is TRBV2 and J usage is TRBJ1-1; maybe TRBD1 (5 bases). The sequenced sample was PBMCs, obtained at tuberculosis diagnosis. Here the CDR3 reads CASSDVRENTEAFF. The CDR3 coding sequence is TGTGCCAGCAGTGATGTCAGGGAGAACACTGAAGCTTTCTTT.